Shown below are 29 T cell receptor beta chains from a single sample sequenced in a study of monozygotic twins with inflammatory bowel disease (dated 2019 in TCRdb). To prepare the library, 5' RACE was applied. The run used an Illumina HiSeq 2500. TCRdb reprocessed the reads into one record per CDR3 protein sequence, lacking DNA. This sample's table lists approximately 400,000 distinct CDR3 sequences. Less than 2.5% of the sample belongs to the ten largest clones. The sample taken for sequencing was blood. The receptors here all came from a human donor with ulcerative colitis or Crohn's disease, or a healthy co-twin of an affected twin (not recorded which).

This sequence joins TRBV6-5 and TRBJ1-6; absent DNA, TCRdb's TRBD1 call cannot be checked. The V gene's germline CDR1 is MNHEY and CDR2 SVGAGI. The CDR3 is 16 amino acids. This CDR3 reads CASSYAITGFNSPLHF.

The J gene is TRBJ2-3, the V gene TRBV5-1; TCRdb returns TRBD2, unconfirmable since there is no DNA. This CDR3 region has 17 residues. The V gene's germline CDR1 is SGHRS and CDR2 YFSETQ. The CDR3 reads CASSLQASGGFTDTQYF.

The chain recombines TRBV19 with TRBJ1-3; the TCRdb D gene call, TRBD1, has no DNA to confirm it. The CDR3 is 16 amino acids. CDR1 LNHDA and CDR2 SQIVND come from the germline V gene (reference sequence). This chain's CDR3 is CASAPGNRNSGNTIYF.

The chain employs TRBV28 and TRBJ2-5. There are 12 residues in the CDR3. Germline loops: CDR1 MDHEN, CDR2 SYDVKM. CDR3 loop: CASSRQGETQYF. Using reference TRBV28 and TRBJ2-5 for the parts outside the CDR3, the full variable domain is DVKVTQSSRYLVKRTGEKVFLECVQDMDHENMFWYRQDPGLGLRLIYFSYDVKMKEKGDIPEGYSVSREKKERFSLILESASTNQTSMYLCASSRQGETQYFGPGTRLLVL.

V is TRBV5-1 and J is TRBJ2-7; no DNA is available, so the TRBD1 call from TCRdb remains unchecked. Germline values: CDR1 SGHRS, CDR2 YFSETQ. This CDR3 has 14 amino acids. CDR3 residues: CASSLGDISYEQYF.

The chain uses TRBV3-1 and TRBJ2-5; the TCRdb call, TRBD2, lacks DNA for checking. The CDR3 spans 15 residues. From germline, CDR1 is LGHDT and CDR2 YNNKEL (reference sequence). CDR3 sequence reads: CASSQEQRIQETQYF.

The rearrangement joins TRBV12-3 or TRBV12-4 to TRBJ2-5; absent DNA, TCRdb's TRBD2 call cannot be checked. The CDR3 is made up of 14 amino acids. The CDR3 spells CASGVREGQETQYF.

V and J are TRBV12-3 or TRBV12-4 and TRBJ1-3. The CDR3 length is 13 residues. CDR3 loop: CASRRGSGNTIYF.

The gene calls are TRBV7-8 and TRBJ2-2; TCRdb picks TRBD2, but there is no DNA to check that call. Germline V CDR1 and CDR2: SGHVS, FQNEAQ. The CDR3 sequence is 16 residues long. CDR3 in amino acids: CASSTSSGRGRGELFF.

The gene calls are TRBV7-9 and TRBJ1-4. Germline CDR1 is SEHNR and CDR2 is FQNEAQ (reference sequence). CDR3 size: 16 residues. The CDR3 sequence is CASSFGSTVPNEKLFF.

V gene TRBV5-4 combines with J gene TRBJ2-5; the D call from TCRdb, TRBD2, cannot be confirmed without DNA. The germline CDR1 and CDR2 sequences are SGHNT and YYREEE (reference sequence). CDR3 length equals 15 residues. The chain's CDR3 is CASSLGGASGETQYF.

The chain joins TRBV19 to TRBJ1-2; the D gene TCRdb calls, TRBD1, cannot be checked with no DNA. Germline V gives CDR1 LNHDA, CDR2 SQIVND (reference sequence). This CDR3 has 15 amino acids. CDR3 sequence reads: CASSILTTGPYGYTF.

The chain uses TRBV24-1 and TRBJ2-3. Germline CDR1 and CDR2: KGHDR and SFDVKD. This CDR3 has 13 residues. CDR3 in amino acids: CATSDSNSDTQYF.

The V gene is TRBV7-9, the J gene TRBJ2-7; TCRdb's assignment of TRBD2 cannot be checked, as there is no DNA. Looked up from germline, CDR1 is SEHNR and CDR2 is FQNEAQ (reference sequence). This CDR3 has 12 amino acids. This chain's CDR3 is CASAGESYEQYF.

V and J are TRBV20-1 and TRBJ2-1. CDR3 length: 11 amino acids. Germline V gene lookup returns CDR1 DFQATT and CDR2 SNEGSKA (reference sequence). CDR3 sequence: CSARGDNEQFF.

The CDR3: CASTLGGFGTDTQYF. The J gene is TRBJ2-3, the V gene TRBV11-2. The CDR3 length is 15 residues. CDR1 is SGHAT and CDR2 is FQNNGV in the germline V gene.

The CDR3 sequence is CASSNPPSWTLSNQPQHF. The chain couples TRBV19 to TRBJ1-5; TCRdb indicates TRBD1, and absent DNA this call remains unverified. The CDR3 has 18 residues. Germline loops: CDR1 LNHDA, CDR2 SQIVND (reference sequence).

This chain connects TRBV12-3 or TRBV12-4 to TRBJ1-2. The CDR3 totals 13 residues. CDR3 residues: CASSSSSAAGYTF.

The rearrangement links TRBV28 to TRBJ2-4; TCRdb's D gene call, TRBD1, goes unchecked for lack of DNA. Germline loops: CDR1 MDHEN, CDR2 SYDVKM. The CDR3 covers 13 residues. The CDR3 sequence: CASSLPGGDIQYF. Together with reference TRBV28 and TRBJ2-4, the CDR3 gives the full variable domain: DVKVTQSSRYLVKRTGEKVFLECVQDMDHENMFWYRQDPGLGLRLIYFSYDVKMKEKGDIPEGYSVSREKKERFSLILESASTNQTSMYLCASSLPGGDIQYFGAGTRLSVL.

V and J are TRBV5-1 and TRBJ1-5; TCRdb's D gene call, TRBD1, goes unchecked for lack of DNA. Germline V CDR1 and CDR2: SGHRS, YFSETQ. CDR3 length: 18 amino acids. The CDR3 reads CASSLARTGIESNQPQHF.

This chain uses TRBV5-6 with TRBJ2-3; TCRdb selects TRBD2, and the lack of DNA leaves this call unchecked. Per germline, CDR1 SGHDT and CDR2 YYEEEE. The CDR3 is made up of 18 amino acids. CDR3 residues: CASSLRLVKLAGSDTQYF.

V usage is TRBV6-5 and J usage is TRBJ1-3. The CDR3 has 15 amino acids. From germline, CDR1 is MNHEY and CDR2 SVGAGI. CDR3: CASSYSDHSGNTIYF.

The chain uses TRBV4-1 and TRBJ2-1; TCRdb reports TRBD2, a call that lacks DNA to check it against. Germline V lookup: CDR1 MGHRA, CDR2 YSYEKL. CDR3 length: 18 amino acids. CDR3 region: CASSQDPGSAETYNEQFF.

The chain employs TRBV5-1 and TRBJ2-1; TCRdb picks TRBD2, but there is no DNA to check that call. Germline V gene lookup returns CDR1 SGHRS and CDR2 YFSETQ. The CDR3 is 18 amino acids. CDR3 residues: CASSSGGLAGKPYNEQFF.

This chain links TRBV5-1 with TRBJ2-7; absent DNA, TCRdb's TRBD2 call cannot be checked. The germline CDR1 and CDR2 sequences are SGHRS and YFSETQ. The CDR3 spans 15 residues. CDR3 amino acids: CASSFGGGGTYEQYF.

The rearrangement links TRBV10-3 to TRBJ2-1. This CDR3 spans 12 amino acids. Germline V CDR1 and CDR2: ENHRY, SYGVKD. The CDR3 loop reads CAISGNNNEQFF.

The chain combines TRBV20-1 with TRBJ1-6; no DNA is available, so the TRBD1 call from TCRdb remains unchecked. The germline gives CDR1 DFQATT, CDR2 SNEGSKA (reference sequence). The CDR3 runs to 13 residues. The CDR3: CSARSQGVSPLHF.

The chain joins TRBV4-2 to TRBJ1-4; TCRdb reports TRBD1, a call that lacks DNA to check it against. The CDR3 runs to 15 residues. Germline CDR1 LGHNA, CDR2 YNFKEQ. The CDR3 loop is CASSYPGQGDEKLFF.

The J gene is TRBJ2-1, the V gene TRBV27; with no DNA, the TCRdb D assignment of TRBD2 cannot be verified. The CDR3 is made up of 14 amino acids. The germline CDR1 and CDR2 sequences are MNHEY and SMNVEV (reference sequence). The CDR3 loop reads CASKRGGSVNEQFF.